The sequence of this T cell receptor beta chain was determined in a study of identical twins. Study-level findings and limits: In monozygotic twins, models underestimated the sharing of out-of-frame TCR alpha.

A universal primer site was created by template switching, with the cDNA bearing unique molecular identifiers. TCRdb fed the 5' RACE reads into MiXCR, producing one record per CDR3 protein. Seen here are approximately 700,000 distinct CDR3 sequences, approximately 18% observed once, and the top ten hold about an eighth. V shed 2 bases and J shed 5 bases, with 18 bases lying between them. The CDR3 has 16 amino acids. CDR1 and CDR2 (germline): DFQATT, SNEGSKA (reference sequence). This clonotype was detected only a few times. Antigen unknown. The same sample was also studied in work on T cells expressing NK-cell markers.

The sequence was collected from a woman between 18 and 29 years old in good health. The V and J genes are TRBV20-1 and TRBJ2-2; D perhaps matches TRBD2 (6 bases). The sample comprised PBMCs. The CDR3 nucleotides read TGCAGTGCTAGAAAAACTAGCCCCCTGAGGACCGGGGAGCTGTTTTTT. Translated, it gives CSARKTSPLRTGELFF.